The 5 T cell receptor beta chains reported below all come from one sample, sequenced in a study of long-term antiretroviral therapy in people with HIV. A v3.0 immunoSEQ assay was performed at survey level. The protocol was immunoSEQ multiplex PCR, while the TCRdb copy is restricted to in-frame clones and leaves out a portion. The sample has over 25,000 clones; 90% to 95% are singletons. The sequences come from unsorted PBMCs, collected approximately 7.4 years after starting antiretroviral therapy. The receptors originated from a man aged 45-65 years with HIV.

This sequence joins TRBV6-5 and TRBJ1-2, with a possible D match to TRBD1 (5 bases). With 6 bases removed from V and 2 bases from J, the gap between germline ends came to 13 bases. The CDR3 is 14 amino acids. Germline V gene sequence: CDR1 MNHEY, CDR2 SVGAGI. CDR3 protein: CASSPGTLNYGYTF. CDR3 DNA: TGTGCCAGCAGCCCCGGGACCTTAAACTATGGCTACACCTTC.

The chain couples TRBV5-4 to TRBJ1-1, with D uncertain. Trimming stripped 0 bases from V and 2 bases from J, with 8 bases between. The CDR3 loop spans 14 amino acids. From germline, CDR1 is SGHNT and CDR2 YYREEE (reference sequence). In DNA, the CDR3 is TGTGCCAGCAGCTTGGGGCAGACTAACACTGAAGCTTTCTTT. Its protein product is CASSLGQTNTEAFF.

The gene calls are TRBV13 and TRBJ1-2; no reliable D call. Trimming pared 1 base from V and 1 base from J, leaving 4 bases between. Germline loops: CDR1 PRHDT, CDR2 FYEKMQ (reference sequence). The CDR3 is 13 residues long. The CDR3 sequence: CASSLENNYGYTF. CDR3 in DNA: TGTGCCAGCAGCTTAGAGAATAACTATGGCTACACCTTC.

V gene TRBV27 combines with J gene TRBJ1-6; the D is unclear. This CDR3 contains 14 residues. With 2 bases removed from V and 6 bases from J, the gap between germline ends came to 8 bases. The germline gives CDR1 MNHEY, CDR2 SMNVEV (reference sequence). CDR3 nucleotide sequence: TGTGCCAGCAGTTTAAGTTCCCTTAATTCACCCCTCCACTTT. It encodes CASSLSSLNSPLHF.

This chain joins TRBV5-4 and TRBJ2-7; 7 positions match TRBD1. Losses at the gene ends were 1 base for V and 2 bases for J; bases not matched to a gene: 3. CDR1 and CDR2 from the germline V gene are SGHNT and YYREEE (reference sequence). The CDR3 is 14 residues long. The CDR3 DNA reads as TGTGCCAGCAGCTTGAAGGGGGCCACCTACGAGCAGTACTTC. Encoded protein: CASSLKGATYEQYF.